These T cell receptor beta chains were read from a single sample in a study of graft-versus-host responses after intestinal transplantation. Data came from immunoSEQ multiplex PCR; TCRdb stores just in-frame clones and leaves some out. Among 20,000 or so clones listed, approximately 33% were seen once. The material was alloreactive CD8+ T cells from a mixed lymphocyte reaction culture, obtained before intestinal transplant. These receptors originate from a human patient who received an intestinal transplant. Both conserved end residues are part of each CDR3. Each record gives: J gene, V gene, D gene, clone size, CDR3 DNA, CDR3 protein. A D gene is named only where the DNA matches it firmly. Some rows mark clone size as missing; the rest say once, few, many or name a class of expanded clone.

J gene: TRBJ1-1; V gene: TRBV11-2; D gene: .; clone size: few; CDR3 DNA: TGTGCCAGCAGCCCAGCAGGGACCCTTGAAGCTTTCTTT; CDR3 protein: CASSPAGTLEAFF
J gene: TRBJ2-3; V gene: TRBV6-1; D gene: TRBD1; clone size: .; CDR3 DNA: TGTGCCAGCAGTCAACCCGGGACAGGGAGAGATACGCAGTATTTT; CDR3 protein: CASSQPGTGRDTQYF
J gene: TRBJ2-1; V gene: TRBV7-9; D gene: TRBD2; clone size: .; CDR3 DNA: TGTGCCAGCAGCCCTAGCGGGCCTAGCTCCTACAATGAGCAGTTCTTC; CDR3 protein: CASSPSGPSSYNEQFF
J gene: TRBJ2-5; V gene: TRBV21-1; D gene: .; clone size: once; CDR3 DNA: TGTGCCAGCAGCCCGGGACATACGGGGGCCCAGTACTTC; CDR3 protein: CASSPGHTGAQYF
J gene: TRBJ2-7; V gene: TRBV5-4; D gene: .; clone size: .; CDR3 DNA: TGTGCCAGCAGCTCCCCCCTGCAACCATACGAGCAGTACTTC; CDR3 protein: CASSSPLQPYEQYF
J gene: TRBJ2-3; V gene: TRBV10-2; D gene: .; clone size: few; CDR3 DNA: TGCGCCAGCGGGACTCCAAACACAGATACGCAGTATTTT; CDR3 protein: CASGTPNTDTQYF
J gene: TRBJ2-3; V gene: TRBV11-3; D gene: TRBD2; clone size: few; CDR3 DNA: TGTGCCAGCAGGCGGGGGGGGGACACAGATACGCAGTATTTT; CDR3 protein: CASRRGGDTDTQYF
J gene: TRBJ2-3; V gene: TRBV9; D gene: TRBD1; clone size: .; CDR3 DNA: TGTGCCAGCAGCCGAGGGGGGACAGGGGCACATACGCAGTATTTT; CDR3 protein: CASSRGGTGAHTQYF
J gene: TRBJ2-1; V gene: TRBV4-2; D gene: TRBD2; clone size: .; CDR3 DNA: TGTGCCAGCCGCCTGGCGGGAGTGGTGAATGAGCAGTTCTTC; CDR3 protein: CASRLAGVVNEQFF
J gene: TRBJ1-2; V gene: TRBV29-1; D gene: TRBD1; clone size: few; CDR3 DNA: TGCAGCGCAAGCCCGGGACAGGGGGCCTATGGCTACACCTTC; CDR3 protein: CSASPGQGAYGYTF
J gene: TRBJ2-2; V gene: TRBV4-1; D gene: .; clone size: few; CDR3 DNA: TGCGCCAGCAGCCCCAGATTCAACACCGGGGAGCTGTTTTTT; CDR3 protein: CASSPRFNTGELFF
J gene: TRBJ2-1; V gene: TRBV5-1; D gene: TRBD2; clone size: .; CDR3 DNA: TGCGCCAGCAGCTTGAGGGGACTAGCCCTCTACAATGAGCAGTTCTTC; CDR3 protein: CASSLRGLALYNEQFF
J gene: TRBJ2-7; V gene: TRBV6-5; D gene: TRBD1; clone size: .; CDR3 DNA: TGTGCCAGCAGGAACAGGGGTTTCTCCTACGAGCAGTACTTC; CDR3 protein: CASRNRGFSYEQYF
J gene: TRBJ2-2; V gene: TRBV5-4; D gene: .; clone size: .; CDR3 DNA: TGTGCCAGCAGCTTTGGGTGGGGGAACACCGGGGAGCTGTTTTTT; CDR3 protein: CASSFGWGNTGELFF
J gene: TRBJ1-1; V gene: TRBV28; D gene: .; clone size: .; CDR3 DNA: TGTGCCAGCAGATACACCGGAGCTACAATGAACACTGAAGCTTTCTTT; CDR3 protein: CASRYTGATMNTEAFF
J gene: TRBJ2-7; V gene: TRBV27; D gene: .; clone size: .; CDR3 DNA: TGTGCCAGCAGTTATCGGCCCGACGACGAGCAGTACTTC; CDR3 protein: CASSYRPDDEQYF
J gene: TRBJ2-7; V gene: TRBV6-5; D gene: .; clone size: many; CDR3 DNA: TGTGCCAGCAGTTACTTCTCCTACGAGCAGTACTTC; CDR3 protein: CASSYFSYEQYF
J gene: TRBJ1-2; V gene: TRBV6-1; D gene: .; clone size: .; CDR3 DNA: TGTGCCAGCAGTCCCACATGGAGGTTCCATGGCTACACCTTC; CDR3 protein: CASSPTWRFHGYTF
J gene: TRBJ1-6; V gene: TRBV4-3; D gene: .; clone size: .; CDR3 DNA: TGCGCCAGCAGCCGGATTCGGAAGAATTCACCCCTCCACTTT; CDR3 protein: CASSRIRKNSPLHF
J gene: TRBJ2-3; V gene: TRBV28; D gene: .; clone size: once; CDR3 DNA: TGTGCCAGCAGCTCGGACATCTCTAGCACAGATACGCAGTATTTT; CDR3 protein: CASSSDISSTDTQYF
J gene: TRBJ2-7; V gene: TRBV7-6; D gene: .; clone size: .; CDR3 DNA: TGTGCCAGCAGCTTGTCCCCAACCTACGAGCAGTACTTC; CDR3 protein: CASSLSPTYEQYF
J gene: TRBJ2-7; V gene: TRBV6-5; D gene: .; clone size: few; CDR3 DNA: TGTGCCAGCGGATTTAGACCTACGGAAGAGCAGTACTTC; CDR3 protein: CASGFRPTEEQYF
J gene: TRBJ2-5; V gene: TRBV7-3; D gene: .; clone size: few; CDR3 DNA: TGTGCCAGCAGCTTAATGGAAGAGACCCAGTACTTC; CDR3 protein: CASSLMEETQYF
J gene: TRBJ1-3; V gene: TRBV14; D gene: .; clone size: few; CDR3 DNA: TGTGCCAGCAGCCCTGTGGGAGGAGGAAACACCATATATTTT; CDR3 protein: CASSPVGGGNTIYF
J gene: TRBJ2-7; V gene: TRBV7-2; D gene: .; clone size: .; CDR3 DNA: TGTGCCAGCAGCTTTGGACAGATCTACGAGCAGTACTTC; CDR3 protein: CASSFGQIYEQYF
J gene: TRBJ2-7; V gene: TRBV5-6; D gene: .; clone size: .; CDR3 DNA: TGTGCCAGCAGCTTGTACGCAGGGACGTACGAGCAGTACTTC; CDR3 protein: CASSLYAGTYEQYF
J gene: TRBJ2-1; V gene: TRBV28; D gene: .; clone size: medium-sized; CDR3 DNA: TGTGCCAGCGCGTTTTCTGACGAACTTAATGAGCAGTTCTTC; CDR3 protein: CASAFSDELNEQFF
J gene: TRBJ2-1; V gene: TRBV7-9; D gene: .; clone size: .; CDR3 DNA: TGTGCCAGCACCCCCGTCTGGCGATACAATGAGCAGTTCTTC; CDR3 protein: CASTPVWRYNEQFF
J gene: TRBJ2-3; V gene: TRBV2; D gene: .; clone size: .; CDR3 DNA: TGTGCCAGCAGTGAAGAGTTGGGGGAGTTCTCAGATACGCAGTATTTT; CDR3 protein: CASSEELGEFSDTQYF
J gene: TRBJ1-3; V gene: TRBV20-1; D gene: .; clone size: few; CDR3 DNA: TGCAGTGCTAGAGGAAACACCATATATTTT; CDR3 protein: CSARGNTIYF
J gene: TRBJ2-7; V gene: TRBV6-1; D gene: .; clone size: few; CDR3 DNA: TGTGCCAGCAGTTATTGGGGGAGACCCTACGAGCAGTACTTC; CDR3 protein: CASSYWGRPYEQYF
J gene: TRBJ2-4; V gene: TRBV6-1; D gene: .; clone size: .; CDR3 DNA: TGTGCCAGCAGTGTGATGGGTGTAGCCAAAAACATTCAGTACTTC; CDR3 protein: CASSVMGVAKNIQYF
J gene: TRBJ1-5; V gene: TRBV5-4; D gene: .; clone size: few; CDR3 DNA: TGTGCCAGCAGCCCACAGGGAGGGCAGCCCCAGCATTTT; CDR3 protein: CASSPQGGQPQHF
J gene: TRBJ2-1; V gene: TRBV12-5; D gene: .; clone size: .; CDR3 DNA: TGTGCTAGCCGCTCAGGAAATAATGAGCAGTTCTTC; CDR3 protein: CASRSGNNEQFF
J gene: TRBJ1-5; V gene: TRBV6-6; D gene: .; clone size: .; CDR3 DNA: TGTGCCAGCAGTTACAGAGGCAATCAGCCCCAGCATTTT; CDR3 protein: CASSYRGNQPQHF
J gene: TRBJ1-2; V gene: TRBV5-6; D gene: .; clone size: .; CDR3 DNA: TGTGCCAGCAGCGGAACGGAGGCCGGCTACACCTTC; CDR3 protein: CASSGTEAGYTF
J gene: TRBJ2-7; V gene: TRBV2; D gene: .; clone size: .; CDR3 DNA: TGTGCCAGAAGTGGGCGTGAAGGAAGTGGGGTCGGCGAGCAGTACTTC; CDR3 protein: CARSGREGSGVGEQYF
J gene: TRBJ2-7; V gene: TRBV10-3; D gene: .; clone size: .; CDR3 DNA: TGTGCCATCAGTGAGACACGCCGACATCAGAGCTCCTACGAGCAGTACTTC; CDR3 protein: CAISETRRHQSSYEQYF
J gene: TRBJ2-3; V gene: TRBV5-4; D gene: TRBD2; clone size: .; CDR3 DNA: TGTGCCAGCTCCGACCTAGGACTAGCGGGGGGAGTAGGCACAGATACGCAGTATTTT; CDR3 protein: CASSDLGLAGGVGTDTQYF
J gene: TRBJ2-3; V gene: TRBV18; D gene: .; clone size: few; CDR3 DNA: TGTGCCAGCTCTCCTCTTCCTAACGGGGCAGATACGCAGTATTTT; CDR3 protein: CASSPLPNGADTQYF